Below are 27 T cell receptor beta chains sequenced from a single sample in a study of T cells after somatic rescue of genetic block. Profiling relied on immunoSEQ multiplex PCR, and the TCRdb table lists in-frame clones only, not all of them. Among some 15,000 clones, over 60% were seen once, and the ten largest hold around 30%. Sequencing used peripheral blood mononuclear cells (PBMCs). Receptors were obtained from a man between 18 and 29 years old.

The chain joins TRBV19 to TRBJ1-1, with unresolved D. This CDR3 is built from 13 residues. V was pared by 6 bases and J by 11 bases, with 19 bases between. Germline CDR1 reads LNHDA; CDR2 reads SQIVND (reference sequence). The CDR3 is CASRGSYTGKAFF. CDR3 sequence (DNA): TGTGCCAGTAGAGGATCTTACACCGGGAAGGCTTTCTTT.

This clone was recorded a few times. The V and J genes are TRBV5-6 and TRBJ1-2; no definite D call. CDR3 length equals 13 residues. Trimming pared 2 bases from V and 4 bases from J, leaving 9 bases between. The V gene's germline CDR1 is SGHDT and CDR2 YYEEEE. The CDR3 DNA sequence: TGTGCCAGCAGCTTCCCAGACCGCTATGGCTACACCTTC. This translates into CASSFPDRYGYTF.

This chain uses TRBV6-6 with TRBJ2-4, with D perhaps given as TRBD1 or TRBD2 (6 bases each). The germline V gene encodes CDR1 MNHNY and CDR2 SVGAGI (reference sequence). V gave up 7 bases and J gave up 9 bases, with 13 bases separating them. The CDR3 covers 12 residues. The DNA for the CDR3 is TGTGCCAGCACCGACGGAGGGGGCATTCAGTACTTC. Its protein product is CASTDGGGIQYF.

V is TRBV5-1 and J is TRBJ2-5; D uncertain. This CDR3 is built from 13 residues. The V end lost 2 bases, the J end lost 4 bases, and 9 bases lay between the germline ends. The germline V gene encodes CDR1 SGHRS and CDR2 YFSETQ. CDR3 in DNA: TGCGCCAGCAGCTTCCGGCAAGGAGAGACCCAGTACTTC. As protein: CASSFRQGETQYF.

The chain has TRBV5-1 and TRBJ1-4; D perhaps matches TRBD1 (5 bases). Trimming took 4 bases from V and 4 from J, leaving 8 bases between them. CDR1 and CDR2 from the germline V gene are SGHRS and YFSETQ. This CDR3 is built from 13 residues. The CDR3 DNA reads as TGCGCCAGCAGCCAGGGATTTAATGAAAAACTGTTTTTT. Translating it yields CASSQGFNEKLFF.

A few counts support this clone. This chain connects TRBV7-9 to TRBJ1-6; D is unresolved. Trimming stripped 5 bases from V and 8 bases from J, with 7 bases between. Germline CDR1 is SEHNR and CDR2 is FQNEAQ (reference sequence). There are 12 residues in the CDR3. This chain's CDR3 is CASSDFYSPLHF. In DNA, the CDR3 is TGTGCCAGCAGCGACTTCTATTCACCCCTCCACTTT.

The chain is built from TRBV18 and TRBJ2-6; TRBD1 aligns across 10 bases. Germline V CDR1 and CDR2: KGHSH, LQKENI. The CDR3 runs 19 residues. The trim removed 0 bases at V and 2 bases at J, leaving 7 bases unmatched. The CDR3: CASSPPWTGGLPGANVLTF. Written as DNA, the CDR3 is TGTGCCAGCTCACCACCCTGGACAGGGGGTCTGCCTGGGGCCAACGTCCTGACTTTC.

The rearrangement uses TRBV15 and TRBJ2-3, with D hard to call. V lost 1 base to trimming and J lost 0 bases, with 14 bases between them. The CDR3 spans 17 residues. The germline V gene encodes CDR1 LNHNV and CDR2 YYDKDF (reference sequence). CDR3 sequence (DNA): TGTGCCACCAGCAGAGGCTTGAGTGATACTAGCACAGATACGCAGTATTTT. This gives the protein CATSRGLSDTSTDTQYF.

CDR3 DNA sequence: TGTGCCAGCAGCCAGACCCCATATAAACCCGGGACAGGACCCAGCACAGATACGCAGTATTTT. The encoded protein is CASSQTPYKPGTGPSTDTQYF. The chain carries TRBV21-1 and TRBJ2-3; TRBD1 was called by the table and not checked on the DNA. TRBV21-1 is shown as a pseudogene. The CDR3 has 21 residues.

The table lists this clone with a few counts. V and J are TRBV27 and TRBJ2-3; TRBD2 aligns across 10 bases. J was trimmed by 2 bases and V by 4 bases; bases with no gene match: 6. The CDR3 contains 16 residues. Germline lookup yields CDR1 MNHEY and CDR2 SMNVEV (reference sequence). Written as DNA, the CDR3 is TGTGCCAGCAGTTACATGGGACTAGCGATCACAGATACGCAGTATTTT. Protein product: CASSYMGLAITDTQYF.

The chain carries TRBV7-2 and TRBJ2-7, with no clear D. Trimming took off 1 base at V and 4 bases at J, with 11 bases between the two ends. The CDR3 length is 14 residues. Germline V gene sequence: CDR1 SGHTA, CDR2 FQGNSA. CDR3 region: CASSLDGRMYEQYF. CDR3 DNA sequence: TGTGCCAGCAGCTTAGATGGACGGATGTACGAGCAGTACTTC.

In this sample, this clone turned up a few times. The chain links TRBV5-1 to TRBJ1-2; 8 nucleotides line up with TRBD1. This CDR3 region has 13 residues. The V gene's germline CDR1 is SGHRS and CDR2 YFSETQ. Trimming at V came to 4 bases and at J to 3 bases, leaving 2 bases not matched to a gene. CDR3 DNA: TGCGCCAGCAGCCCGACAGGGGACTATGGCTACACCTTC. It yields the protein CASSPTGDYGYTF.

This chain uses TRBV10-3 with TRBJ2-7; a weak D match, TRBD1 (5 bases). This CDR3 is built from 13 residues. Trimming pared 5 bases from V and 4 bases from J, leaving 12 bases between. Germline lookup yields CDR1 ENHRY and CDR2 SYGVKD. The CDR3 DNA reads TGTGCCATCAGTCAGGGAAATAGATACGAGCAGTACTTC. This encodes CAISQGNRYEQYF.

This rearrangement joins TRBV6-5 to TRBJ1-2, with TRBD1 matching over 12 bases. The trim removed 10 bases at V and 4 bases at J, leaving 10 bases unmatched. The germline gives CDR1 MNHEY, CDR2 SVGAGI. CDR3 length: 15 residues. The CDR3, as DNA: TGTGCCACCTCCTACCGGGACAGGGGGCTCTATGGCTACACCTTC. Translation gives CATSYRDRGLYGYTF.

The rearrangement links TRBV9 to TRBJ1-3; no reliable D call. This CDR3 region has 17 residues. Germline V gene sequence: CDR1 SGDLS, CDR2 YYNGEE. The ends were cut back, 2 bases at V and 0 bases at J, with 15 bases in the middle. CDR3 coding DNA: TGTGCCAGCAGCGTGGGTGGACTTTCCTTCTCTGGAAACACCATATATTTT. It is translated as CASSVGGLSFSGNTIYF.

This clone was seen only a few times. The genes are TRBV5-6 and TRBJ2-3; D is perhaps TRBD2 (5 bases). V was pared by 3 bases and J by 2 bases, with 16 bases between. Germline CDR1 is SGHDT and CDR2 is YYEEEE. This CDR3 has 16 amino acids. The CDR3 reads CASSSIGGRHTDTQYF. CDR3 sequence (DNA): TGTGCCAGCAGCTCCATCGGAGGACGACACACAGATACGCAGTATTTT. Using reference TRBV5-6 and TRBJ2-3 for the parts outside the CDR3, the full variable domain is DAGVTQSPTHLIKTRGQQVTLRCSPKSGHDTVSWYQQALGQGPQFIFQYYEEEERQRGNFPDRFSGHQFPNYSSELNVNALLLGDSALYLCASSSIGGRHTDTQYFGPGTRLTVL.

The chain employs TRBV5-6 and TRBJ2-1; D may correspond to TRBD1 or TRBD2 (5 bases each). The length of the CDR3 is 14 residues. Per the germline V gene, CDR1 is SGHDT and CDR2 is YYEEEE. V lost 4 bases, J lost 1 base, and 9 bases lay in between. CDR3 amino acids: CASSTWGSYNEQFF. The CDR3 nucleotides read TGTGCCAGCAGCACCTGGGGGTCCTACAATGAGCAGTTCTTC.

The V gene is TRBV27, the J gene TRBJ2-7; D gene ambiguous. CDR3 length equals 12 residues. Germline V gene lookup returns CDR1 MNHEY and CDR2 SMNVEV (reference sequence). Trimming stripped 2 bases from V and 2 bases from J, with 4 bases between. The CDR3 region is CASSLEPYEQYF. CDR3 bases: TGTGCCAGCAGTTTAGAGCCCTACGAGCAGTACTTC.

CDR3 amino acids: CAISPGQGAHEQYF. CDR3 nucleotide sequence: TGTGCCATCAGTCCTGGACAGGGGGCCCACGAGCAGTACTTC. The chain employs TRBV10-3 and TRBJ2-7; the match to TRBD1 covers 11 bases. Germline assignment: CDR1 ENHRY and CDR2 SYGVKD. V was pared by 5 bases and J by 5 bases, with 5 bases of the junction left unmatched. CDR3 length: 14 residues.

In this sample, this clone turned up a few times. The rearrangement links TRBV18 to TRBJ2-5, with 8 bases that match TRBD2. The J call could be wrong; TRBJ2-7 is a better fit for the DNA end. Looked up from germline, CDR1 is KGHSH and CDR2 is LQKENI. The CDR3 contains 15 residues. The CDR3 here is CASSPPSREGYEQYF. The DNA for the CDR3 is TGTGCCAGCTCACCACCGTCCCGGGAGGGTTACGAGCAGTACTTC.

This chain's CDR3 is CASSLRRETYNEQFF. The CDR3, as DNA: TGCGCCAGCAGCTTGAGACGGGAGACCTACAATGAGCAGTTCTTC. The rearrangement uses TRBV5-1 and TRBJ2-1; D might be TRBD2 (6 bases). The CDR3 totals 15 residues. The germline V gene encodes CDR1 SGHRS and CDR2 YFSETQ. The V and J ends lost 1 base and 2 bases respectively, with 10 bases between them.

The V and J genes are TRBV18 and TRBJ1-1; possibly TRBD1 for D (6 bases). Germline V gene data show CDR1 as KGHSH and CDR2 as LQKENI. The ends were cut back, 0 bases at V and 4 bases at J, with 12 bases in the middle. The CDR3 has 15 amino acids. In DNA form, the CDR3 reads TGTGCCAGCTCACCACCGAACACAGGGCCCACTGAAGCTTTCTTT. This codes for CASSPPNTGPTEAFF.

The chain recombines TRBV6-1 with TRBJ1-4; D gene uncertain. CDR1 and CDR2 from the germline V gene are MNHNS and SASEGT. CDR3 length: 18 amino acids. V was cut by 4 bases and J by 4 bases, with 22 bases left in between. CDR3 protein: CASSAPLYRGKNNEKLFF. CDR3 sequence (DNA): TGTGCCAGCAGTGCCCCCCTCTACCGGGGTAAGAATAATGAAAAACTGTTTTTT.

Sample share makes this clone large. The chain combines TRBV7-8 with TRBJ2-7; 9 bases are a match to TRBD1. V lost 1 base and J lost 1; bases outside the gene matches: 11. The CDR3 is made up of 18 amino acids. Germline V CDR1 and CDR2: SGHVS, FQNEAQ. The CDR3 loop is CASSLGQGDQRISYEQYF. CDR3 DNA: TGTGCCAGCAGCTTAGGACAGGGGGACCAGCGGATTTCCTACGAGCAGTACTTC.

The V call is TRBV12-2, the J call TRBJ2-7; TRBD1, as called in the table, went unchecked against the DNA. TRBV12-2 is classified as a pseudogene. This CDR3 has 14 residues. CDR3 protein: CASRGRDRGHEQYF. The CDR3 bases are TGTGCAAGTCGCGGGCGGGACAGGGGCCACGAGCAGTACTTC.

The chain recombines TRBV27 with TRBJ2-2; either TRBD1 or TRBD2 may fit D (6 bases each). This CDR3 region has 18 residues. The germline V gene has CDR1 MNHEY and CDR2 SMNVEV (reference sequence). The V and J ends lost 7 bases and 4 bases respectively, with 25 bases between them. The CDR3 nucleotides read TGTGCCAGCACCCTACTAGTGGGGGGCTTCCAGGGCACCGGGGAGCTGTTTTTT. It encodes CASTLLVGGFQGTGELFF.

V is TRBV28 and J is TRBJ1-1; the D gene is possibly TRBD1 (5 bases). This CDR3 spans 15 amino acids. CDR1 and CDR2 from the germline V gene are MDHEN and SYDVKM. Trimming took off 6 bases at V and 3 bases at J, with 17 bases between the two ends. CDR3 region: CASSPAVGLYTEAFF. CDR3 DNA: TGTGCCAGCAGCCCCGCGGTGGGACTTTACACTGAAGCTTTCTTT.